This TCR beta chain comes out of a study of long-term antiretroviral therapy in people with HIV. The study, taken as a whole, reports: The study found narrower CDR3 length ranges in HIV repertoires than in controls. Diversity increased after ART yet remained lower than in transplant donor controls.

Note on this clone: Its specificity is unknown.

Held in samples before DNA extraction were about 0.85-11 million cryopreserved PBMC. It was version v3.0 of the immunoSEQ assay that was run at survey level. TCRdb keeps only in-frame clones here, not all; method: immunoSEQ multiplex PCR. Of approximately 17,000 clones in the sample, approximately 78% were seen once. The material sequenced was unsorted PBMCs, taken 0.6 years after starting antiretroviral therapy. This receptor was obtained from a woman younger than 30 with HIV.

The CDR3 sequence: CASSNSGTGNTEAFF. CDR3 DNA: TGCGCCAGCAGCAATTCCGGGACAGGGAACACTGAAGCTTTCTTT. The rearrangement joins TRBV4-3 to TRBJ1-1, with 8 bases aligning to TRBD1. Germline V gene lookup returns CDR1 LGHNA and CDR2 YSLEER. V dropped 5 bases and J dropped 1; count of bases not matched to a gene: 6. This CDR3 region has 15 residues.